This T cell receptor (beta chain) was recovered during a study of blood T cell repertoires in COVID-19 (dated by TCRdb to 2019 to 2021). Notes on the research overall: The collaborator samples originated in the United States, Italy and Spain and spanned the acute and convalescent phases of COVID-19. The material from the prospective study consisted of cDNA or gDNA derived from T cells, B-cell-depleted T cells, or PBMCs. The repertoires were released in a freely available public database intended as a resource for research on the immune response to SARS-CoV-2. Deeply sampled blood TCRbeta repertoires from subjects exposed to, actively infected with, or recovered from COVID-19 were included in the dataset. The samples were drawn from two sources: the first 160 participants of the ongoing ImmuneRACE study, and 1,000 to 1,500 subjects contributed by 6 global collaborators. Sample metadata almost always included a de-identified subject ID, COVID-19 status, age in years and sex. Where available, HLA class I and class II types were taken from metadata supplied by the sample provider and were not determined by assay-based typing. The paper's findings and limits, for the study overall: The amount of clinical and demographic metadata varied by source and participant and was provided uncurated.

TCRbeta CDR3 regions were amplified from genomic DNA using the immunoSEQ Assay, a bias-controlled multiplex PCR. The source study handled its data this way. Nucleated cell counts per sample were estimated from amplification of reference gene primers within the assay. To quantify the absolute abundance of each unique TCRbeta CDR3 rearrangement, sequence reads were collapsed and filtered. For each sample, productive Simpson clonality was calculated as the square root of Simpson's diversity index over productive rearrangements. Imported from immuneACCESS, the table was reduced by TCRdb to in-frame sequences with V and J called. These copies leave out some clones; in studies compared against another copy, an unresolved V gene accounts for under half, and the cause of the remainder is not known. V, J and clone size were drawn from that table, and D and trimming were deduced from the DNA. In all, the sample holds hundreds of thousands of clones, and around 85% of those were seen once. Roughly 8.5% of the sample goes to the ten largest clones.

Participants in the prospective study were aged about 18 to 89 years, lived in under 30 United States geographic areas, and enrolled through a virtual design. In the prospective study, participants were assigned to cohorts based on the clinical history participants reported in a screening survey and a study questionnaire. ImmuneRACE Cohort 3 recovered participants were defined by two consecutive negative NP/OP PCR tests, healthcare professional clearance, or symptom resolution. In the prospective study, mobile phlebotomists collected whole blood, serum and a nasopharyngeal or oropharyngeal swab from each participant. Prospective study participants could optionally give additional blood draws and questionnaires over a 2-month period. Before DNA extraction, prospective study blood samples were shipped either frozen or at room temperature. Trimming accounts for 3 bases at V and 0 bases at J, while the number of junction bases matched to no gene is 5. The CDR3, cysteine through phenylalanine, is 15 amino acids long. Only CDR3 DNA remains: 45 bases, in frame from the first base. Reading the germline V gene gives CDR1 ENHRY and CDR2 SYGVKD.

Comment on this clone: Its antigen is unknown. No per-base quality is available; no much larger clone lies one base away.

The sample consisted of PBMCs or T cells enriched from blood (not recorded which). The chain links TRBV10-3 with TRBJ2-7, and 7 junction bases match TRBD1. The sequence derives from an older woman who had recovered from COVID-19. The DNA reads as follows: TGTGCCATCAGTGACCGTGACAGGGCCTCCTACGAGCAGTACTTC. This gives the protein CAISDRDRASYEQYF.